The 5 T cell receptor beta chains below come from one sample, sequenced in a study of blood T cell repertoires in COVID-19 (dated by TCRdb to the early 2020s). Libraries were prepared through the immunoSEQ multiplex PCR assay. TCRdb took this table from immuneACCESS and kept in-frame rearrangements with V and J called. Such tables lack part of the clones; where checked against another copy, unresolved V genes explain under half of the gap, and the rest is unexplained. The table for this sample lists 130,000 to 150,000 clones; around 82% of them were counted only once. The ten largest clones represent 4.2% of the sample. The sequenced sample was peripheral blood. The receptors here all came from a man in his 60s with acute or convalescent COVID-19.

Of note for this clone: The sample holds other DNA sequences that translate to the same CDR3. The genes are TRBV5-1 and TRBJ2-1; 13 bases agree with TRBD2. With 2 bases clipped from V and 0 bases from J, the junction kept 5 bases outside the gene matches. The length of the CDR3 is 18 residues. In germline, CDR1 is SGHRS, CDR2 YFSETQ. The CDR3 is CASSLGTSGASSYNEQFF. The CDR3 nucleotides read TGCGCCAGCAGCTTAGGGACTAGCGGGGCCTCCTCCTACAATGAGCAGTTCTTC. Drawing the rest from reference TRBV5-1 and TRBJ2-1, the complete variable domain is KAGVTQTPRYLIKTRGQQVTLSCSPISGHRSVSWYQQTPGQGLQFLFEYFSETQRNKGNFPGRFSGRQFSNSRSEMNVSTLELGDSALYLCASSLGTSGASSYNEQFFGPGTRLTVL.

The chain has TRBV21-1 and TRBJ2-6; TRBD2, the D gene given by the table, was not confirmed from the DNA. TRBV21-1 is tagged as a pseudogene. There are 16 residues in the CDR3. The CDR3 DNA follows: TGTGCCAGCAGTACCCCTCTAGTAAATGGGGCCAACGTCCTGACTTTC. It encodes CASSTPLVNGANVLTF.

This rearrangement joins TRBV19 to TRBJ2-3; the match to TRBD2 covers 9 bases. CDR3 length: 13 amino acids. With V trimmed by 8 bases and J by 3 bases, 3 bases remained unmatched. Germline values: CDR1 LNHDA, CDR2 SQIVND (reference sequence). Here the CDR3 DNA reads TGTGCCAGTCGCGGGGGGGAAACAGATACGCAGTATTTT. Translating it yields CASRGGETDTQYF.

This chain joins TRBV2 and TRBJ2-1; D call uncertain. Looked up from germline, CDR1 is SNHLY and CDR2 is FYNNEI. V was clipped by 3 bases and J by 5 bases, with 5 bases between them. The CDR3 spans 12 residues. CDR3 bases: TGTGCCAGCAGTGAGATAGACAATGAGCAGTTCTTC. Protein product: CASSEIDNEQFF.

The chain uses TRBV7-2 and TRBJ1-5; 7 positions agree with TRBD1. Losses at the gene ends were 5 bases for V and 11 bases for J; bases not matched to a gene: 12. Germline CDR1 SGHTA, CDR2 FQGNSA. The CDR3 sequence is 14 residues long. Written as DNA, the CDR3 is TGTGCCAGCAGCCCGGGACAGCCCTTCGATACCCAGCATTTT. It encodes CASSPGQPFDTQHF.